The text below deals with one T cell receptor (beta chain). No antigen is known for it. Only in-frame clones appear in the TCRdb table, and some are missing; sequencing was by immunoSEQ multiplex PCR. The sample shows under 35,000 clones, about nine tenths of them seen only once. The sample belongs to a study of regulatory and conventional T cells in RAG deficiency. V gave up 4 bases and J gave up 0 bases; unmatched junction bases: 12. The CDR3 length is 19 residues. Per the germline V gene, CDR1 is MGHRA and CDR2 is YSYEKL. Overall study findings and caveats: RAG-deficient patients showed markedly lower Shannon entropy and higher Simpson indices than control T-cell subsets.

This sample was shared with a second study, whose subject was regulatory T cells. This second study says: Primers: 52 TRBV forward and 13 TRBJ reverse.

The sequenced sample consisted of CD8+ T cells sorted from blood. The receptor's source is a human donor in good health. The chain links TRBV4-1 to TRBJ2-6; 7 bases line up with TRBD2. CDR3 protein: CASSLSGGRGSSGANVLTF. In DNA, the CDR3 is TGCGCCAGCAGCCTCTCAGGAGGGCGGGGGAGCTCTGGGGCCAACGTCCTGACTTTC.